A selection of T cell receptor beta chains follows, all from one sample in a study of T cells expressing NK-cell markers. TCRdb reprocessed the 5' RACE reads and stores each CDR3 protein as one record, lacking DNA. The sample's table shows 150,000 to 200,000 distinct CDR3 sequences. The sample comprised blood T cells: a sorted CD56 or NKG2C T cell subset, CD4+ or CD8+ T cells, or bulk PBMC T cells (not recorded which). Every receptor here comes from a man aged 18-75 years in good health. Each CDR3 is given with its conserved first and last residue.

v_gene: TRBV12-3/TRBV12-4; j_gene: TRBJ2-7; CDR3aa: CASTAGASYEQYF
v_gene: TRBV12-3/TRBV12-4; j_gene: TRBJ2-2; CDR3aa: CASSGTSGHTGELFF
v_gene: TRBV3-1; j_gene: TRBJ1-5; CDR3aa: CASSHSVLGNQPQHF
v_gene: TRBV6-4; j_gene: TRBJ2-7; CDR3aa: CASSRTGGAMDEQYF
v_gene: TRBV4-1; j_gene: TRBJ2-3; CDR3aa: CASSQTGQADTQYF
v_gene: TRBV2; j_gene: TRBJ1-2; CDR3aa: CASSDAGNYGYTF
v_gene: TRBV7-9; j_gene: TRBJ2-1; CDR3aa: CASSSIWAVEQFF
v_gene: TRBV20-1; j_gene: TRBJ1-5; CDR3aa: CSAATHAQPQHF
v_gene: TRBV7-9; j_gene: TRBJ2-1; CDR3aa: CASSLGGRLGLAGQFF
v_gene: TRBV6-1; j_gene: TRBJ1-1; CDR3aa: CASSASWTGIGEAFF
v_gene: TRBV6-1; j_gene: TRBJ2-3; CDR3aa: CASSGRAGQGFYADTQYF
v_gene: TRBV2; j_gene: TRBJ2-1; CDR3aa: CASIVVNSYNEQFF
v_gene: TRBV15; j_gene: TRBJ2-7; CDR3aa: CATSGQARLGDRNYEQYF
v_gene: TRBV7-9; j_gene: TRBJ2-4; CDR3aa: CASSLVAVRGKNIQYF
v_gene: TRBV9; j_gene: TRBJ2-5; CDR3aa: CASSQRAREQETQYF
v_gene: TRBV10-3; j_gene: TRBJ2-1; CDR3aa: CAISEPNTGGVNYNEQFF
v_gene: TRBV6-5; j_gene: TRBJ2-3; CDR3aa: CASSYSGTGLAATDTQYF
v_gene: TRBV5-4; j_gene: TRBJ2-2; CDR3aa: CASSLELSSGELFF
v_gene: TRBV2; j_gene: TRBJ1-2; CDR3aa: CASTLTGASANYGYTF
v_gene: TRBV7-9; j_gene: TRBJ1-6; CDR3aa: CASSWDGGGNSPLHF
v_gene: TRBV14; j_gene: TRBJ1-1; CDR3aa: CASSQPYRGWWNTEAFF
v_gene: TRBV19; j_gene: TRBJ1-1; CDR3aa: CASSIGEQGITEAFF
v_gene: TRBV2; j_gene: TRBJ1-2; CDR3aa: CASGAGFYGYTF
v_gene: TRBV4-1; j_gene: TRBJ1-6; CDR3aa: CASSPTPGKSPLHF
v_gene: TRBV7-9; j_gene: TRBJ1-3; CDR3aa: CASNPSGQYGNTIYF
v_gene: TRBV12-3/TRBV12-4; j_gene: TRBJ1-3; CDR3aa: CASSLGGSGNTIYF
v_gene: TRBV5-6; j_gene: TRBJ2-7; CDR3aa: CASREGAEVQYEQYF
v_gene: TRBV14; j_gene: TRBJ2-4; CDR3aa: CASSQGWARDKNIQYF
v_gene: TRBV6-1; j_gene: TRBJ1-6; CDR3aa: CARTEGPELNSPLHF